These 3 T cell receptor beta chains were sequenced from one sample in a study of regulatory T cells in long-lasting Graves disease (dated by TCRdb to about 2021). The intended sense of this specimen's time point label: newly diagnosed GD, antithyroid drugs for less than 3 months. For both TCR sequencing and RNA sequencing, RNA was extracted from PBMCs in TRIzol. Library prep was done by multiplex PCR. The instrument given in TCRdb is Illumina HiSeq 4000. iRepertoire HTBI primers and Arm-PCR amplification of CDR3 regions were used to construct TCR beta libraries. TCRdb's own reprocessing of the public reads used fastp at Q25 and MiXCR and kept productive beta chains. Merged by CDR3 protein, the rows form single entries marked with the most common genes and DNA. Present in this sample are roughly 410,000 distinct CDR3 sequences, 14% to 15% of which were seen just once. About 7.6% of the sample goes to the ten largest clones.

These sequences were also reported in another study, on T cells in Graves' hyperthyroidism and ophthalmopathy.

Sequenced here: peripheral blood mononuclear cells (PBMCs), sampled at new diagnosis, from a patient treated with antithyroid drugs. Receptors originate from a woman in her 40s with Graves disease. Donor details come from another sample of the same person, matched by shared clones.

This chain links TRBV20-1 with TRBJ2-1; 8 bases are shared with TRBD2. V was pared by 5 bases and J by 4 bases, with 16 bases of the junction left unmatched. The CDR3 is 17 amino acids. The germline V gene encodes CDR1 DFQATT and CDR2 SNEGSKA (reference sequence). CDR3 sequence reads: CSAERPAGAFQYNEQFF. The CDR3, as DNA: TGCAGTGCTGAGCGCCCAGCGGGAGCTTTTCAGTACAATGAGCAGTTCTTC.

This clonotype was counted ten times or more. V usage is TRBV20-1 and J usage is TRBJ1-5; 12 positions agree with TRBD1. The J segment lost 6 bases and the V segment lost 6 bases, leaving 9 bases of the junction unmatched. Per the germline V gene, CDR1 is DFQATT and CDR2 is SNEGSKA (reference sequence). The length of the CDR3 is 15 residues. The CDR3 reads CSALRDRGQGQPQHF. In DNA form, the CDR3 reads TGCAGTGCGCTTCGGGACAGGGGGCAAGGTCAGCCCCAGCATTTT.

This rearrangement joins TRBV20-1 to TRBJ1-3; D call uncertain. V lost 1 base and J lost 2, with 6 bases in between. The CDR3 has 13 residues. CDR1 and CDR2 from the germline V gene are DFQATT and SNEGSKA (reference sequence). This CDR3 is CSARANPGNTIYF. CDR3 sequence (DNA): TGCAGTGCTAGAGCCAATCCTGGAAACACCATATATTTT.